This T cell receptor beta chain was recovered during a study of T cell repertoires in cytomegalovirus infection (dated by TCRdb to between 2018 and 2021). Notes on the research overall: Donor HLA type was relevant to the analysis, because carriage of CMV infection together with the matching HLA type was indicated by public TCR beta signatures. Broad study findings and their caveats: In the ex vivo response, HLA-C-restricted CMV-specific TCR beta clonotypes were dominant, and in two of eight donors the single most frequent clonotype came from this HLA-C-restricted group. Cumulative frequency of public TCR beta family members discriminated carriers of CMV infection plus the relevant HLA type in this cohort and an independent 352-donor cohort.

Clipping removes 6 bases from V and 8 bases from J, with 12 as the unmatched junction base count. From the cysteine up to the phenylalanine, the CDR3 has a length of 15 residues. CDR3 DNA only is kept here, 45 bases in frame from base 1. The germline V gene encodes CDR1 SGHVS and CDR2 FNYEAQ. The instrument given in TCRdb is Illumina HiSeq 1500. In TCRdb, the public reads were trimmed at Q25 with fastp and aligned with MiXCR, with productive beta chains retained. Rows with a matching CDR3 protein are joined into one entry that keeps the most common DNA and genes. The sample table shows roughly 77,000 distinct CDR3 sequences, and 4% are seen once. Clones ranked in the top ten supply approximately 20% of the sample. This clonotype showed up many times. It has no known antigen specificity. No base quality values were provided; no much bigger clone lies one nucleotide off.

Sequenced material: PBMCs. This receptor was taken from a human donor in good health (CMV status not recorded). Some clones in this sample may be carry-over from other donors' samples. The chain is made from TRBV7-6 and TRBJ1-2, with TRBD1 matching 10 junction bases. The nucleotides read TGTGCCAGCAGACCAAGTGCCGGGACAGGGGCCGGCTACACCTTC. The resulting protein is CASRPSAGTGAGYTF. The reference TRBV7-6 and TRBJ1-2 proteins fill in what lies around the CDR3, so the full variable domain reads GAGVSQSPRYKVTKRGQDVALRCDPISGHVSLYWYRQALGQGPEFLTYFNYEAQQDKSGLPNDRFSAERPEGSISTLTIQRTEQRDSAMYRCASRPSAGTGAGYTFGSGTRLTVV.